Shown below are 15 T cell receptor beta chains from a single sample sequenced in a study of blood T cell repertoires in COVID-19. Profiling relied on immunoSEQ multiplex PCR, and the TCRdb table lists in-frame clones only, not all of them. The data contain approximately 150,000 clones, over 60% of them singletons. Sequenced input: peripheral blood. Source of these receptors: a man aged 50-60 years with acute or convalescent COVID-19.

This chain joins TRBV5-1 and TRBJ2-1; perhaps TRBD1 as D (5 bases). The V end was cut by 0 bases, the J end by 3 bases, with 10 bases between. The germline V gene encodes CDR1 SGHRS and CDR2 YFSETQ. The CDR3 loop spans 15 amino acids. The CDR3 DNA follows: TGCGCCAGCAGCTTGGAAGGGGCGAACTACAATGAGCAGTTCTTC. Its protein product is CASSLEGANYNEQFF.

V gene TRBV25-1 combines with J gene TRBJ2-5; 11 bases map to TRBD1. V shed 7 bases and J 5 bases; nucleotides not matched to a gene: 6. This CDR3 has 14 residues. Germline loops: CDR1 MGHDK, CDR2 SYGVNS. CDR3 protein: CASTGTGGLETQYF. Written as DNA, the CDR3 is TGTGCCAGCACTGGGACAGGGGGTTTGGAGACCCAGTACTTC.

The CDR3 protein is CASSPYSTDTQYF. The CDR3 DNA sequence: TGTGCCAGCAGCCCCTACAGCACAGATACGCAGTATTTT. This chain links TRBV3-1 (or the pseudogene TRBV3-2) with TRBJ2-3, with D unresolved. The germline CDR1 and CDR2 sequences are LGHDT and YNNKEL (reference sequence). The CDR3 is 13 residues long. Between the trimmed V and J ends, which lost 4 bases and 0 bases, there was a span of 5 bases.

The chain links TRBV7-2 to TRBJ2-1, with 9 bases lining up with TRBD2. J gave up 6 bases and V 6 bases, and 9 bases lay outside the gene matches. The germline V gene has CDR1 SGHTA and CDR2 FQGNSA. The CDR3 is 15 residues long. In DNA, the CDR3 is TGTGCCAGCAGTAGGCCGCGGGGGGGCAGCAATGAGCAGTTCTTC. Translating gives CASSRPRGGSNEQFF.

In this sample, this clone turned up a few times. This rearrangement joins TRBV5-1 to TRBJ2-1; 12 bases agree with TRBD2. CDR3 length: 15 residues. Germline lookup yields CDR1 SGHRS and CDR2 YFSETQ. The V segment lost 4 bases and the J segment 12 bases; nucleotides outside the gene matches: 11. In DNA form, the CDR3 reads TGCGCCAGCAGCCCTCTAGCGGGGGGGCCGGTGGGGCAGTTCTTC. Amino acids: CASSPLAGGPVGQFF.

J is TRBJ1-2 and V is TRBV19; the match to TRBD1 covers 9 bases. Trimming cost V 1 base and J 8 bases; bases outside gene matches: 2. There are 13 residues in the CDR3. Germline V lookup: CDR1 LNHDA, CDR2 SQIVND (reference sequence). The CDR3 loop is CASSIGTGDGYTF. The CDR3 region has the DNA TGTGCCAGTAGTATAGGGACAGGGGACGGCTACACCTTC.

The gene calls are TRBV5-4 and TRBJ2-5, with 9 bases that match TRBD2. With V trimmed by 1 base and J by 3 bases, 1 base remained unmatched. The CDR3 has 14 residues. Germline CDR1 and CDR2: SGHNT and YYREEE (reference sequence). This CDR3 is CASSLPSGEETQYF. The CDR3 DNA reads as TGTGCCAGCAGCTTGCCTAGCGGGGAAGAGACCCAGTACTTC.

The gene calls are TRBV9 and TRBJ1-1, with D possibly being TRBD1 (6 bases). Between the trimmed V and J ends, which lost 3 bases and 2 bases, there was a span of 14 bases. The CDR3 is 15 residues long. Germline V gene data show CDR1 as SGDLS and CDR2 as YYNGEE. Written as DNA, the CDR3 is TGTGCCAGCAGCGCCCGAGGGGGAAGTAACACTGAAGCTTTCTTT. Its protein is CASSARGGSNTEAFF.

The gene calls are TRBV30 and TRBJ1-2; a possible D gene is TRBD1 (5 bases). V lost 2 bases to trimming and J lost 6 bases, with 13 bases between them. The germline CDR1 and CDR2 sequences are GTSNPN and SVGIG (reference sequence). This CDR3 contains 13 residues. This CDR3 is CAWSSGWGHGYTF. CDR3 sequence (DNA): TGTGCCTGGAGTTCCGGATGGGGCCATGGCTACACCTTC. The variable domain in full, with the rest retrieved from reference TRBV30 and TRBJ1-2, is SQTIHQWPATLVQPVGSPLSLECTVEGTSNPNLYWYRQAAGRGLQLLFYSVGIGQISSEVPQNLSASRPQDRQFILSSKKLLLSDSGFYLCAWSSGWGHGYTFGSGTRLTVV.

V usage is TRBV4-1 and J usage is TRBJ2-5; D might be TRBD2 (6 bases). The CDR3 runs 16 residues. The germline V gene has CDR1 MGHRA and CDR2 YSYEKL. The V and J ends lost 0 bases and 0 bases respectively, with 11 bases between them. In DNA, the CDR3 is TGCGCCAGCAGCCAAGAGGAGGGCGGATACCAAGAGACCCAGTACTTC. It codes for CASSQEEGGYQETQYF.

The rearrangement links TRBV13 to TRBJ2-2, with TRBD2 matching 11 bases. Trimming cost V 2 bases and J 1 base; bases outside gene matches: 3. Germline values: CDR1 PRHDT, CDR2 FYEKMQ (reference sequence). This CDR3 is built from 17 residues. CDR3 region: CASSLLGLAGNTGELFF. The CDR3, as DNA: TGTGCCAGCAGCTTACTTGGACTAGCGGGGAACACCGGGGAGCTGTTTTTT.

The CDR3 nucleotides are TGTGCCAGCAGCCAAGGGTTAAGGGGCACTGAAGCTTTCTTT. This codes for CASSQGLRGTEAFF. The V and J genes are TRBV14 and TRBJ1-1; D may be TRBD1 (5 bases). The germline V gene has CDR1 SGHDN and CDR2 FVKESK. The CDR3 is 14 residues long. Trimming shortened V by 1 base and J by 4 bases, and 10 bases separated the two germline ends. The complete variable domain, with remaining parts taken from reference TRBV14 and TRBJ1-1, reads EAGVTQFPSHSVIEKGQTVTLRCDPISGHDNLYWYRRVMGKEIKFLLHFVKESKQDESGMPNNRFLAERTGGTYSTLKVQPAELEDSGVYFCASSQGLRGTEAFFGQGTRLTVV.

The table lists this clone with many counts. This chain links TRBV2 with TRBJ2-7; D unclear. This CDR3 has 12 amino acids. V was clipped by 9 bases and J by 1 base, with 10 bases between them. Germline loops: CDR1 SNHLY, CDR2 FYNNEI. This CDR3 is CASSGLSYEQYF. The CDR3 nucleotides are TGTGCCAGTTCGGGTCTTTCCTACGAGCAGTACTTC. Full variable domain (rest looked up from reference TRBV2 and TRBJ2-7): EPEVTQTPSHQVTQMGQEVILRCVPISNHLYFYWYRQILGQKVEFLVSFYNNEISEKSEIFDDQFSVERPDGSNFTLKIRSTKLEDSAMYFCASSGLSYEQYFGPGTRLTVT.

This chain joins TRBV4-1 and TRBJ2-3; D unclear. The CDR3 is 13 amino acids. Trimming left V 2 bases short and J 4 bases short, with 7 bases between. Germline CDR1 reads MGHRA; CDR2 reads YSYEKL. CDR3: CASSQFVADTQYF. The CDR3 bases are TGCGCCAGCAGCCAATTCGTCGCAGATACGCAGTATTTT.

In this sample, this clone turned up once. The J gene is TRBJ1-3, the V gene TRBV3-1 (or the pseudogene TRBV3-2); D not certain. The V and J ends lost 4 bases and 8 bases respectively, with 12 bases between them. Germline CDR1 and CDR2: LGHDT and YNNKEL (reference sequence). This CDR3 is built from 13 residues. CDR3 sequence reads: CASSPLEGHTIYF. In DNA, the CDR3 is TGTGCCAGCAGCCCGCTAGAGGGTCACACCATATATTTT.